The clone carrying this T cell receptor beta chain has a count of ten or more. Its antigen is undetermined. A unique molecular identifier was attached to every TCR cDNA molecule. TCRdb passed the 5' RACE reads through MiXCR, listing each CDR3 protein once. The table shows approximately 10,000 distinct CDR3 sequences, with about 15% occurring only once. These data originate in a study of spatial heterogeneity in lung cancer. Time point of the sample: sample taken at primary tumor resection. TCRs were sequenced from unsorted whole RNA of tumor, nontumor lung or PBMC. Germline values: CDR1 SGHRS, CDR2 YFSETQ. V was pared by 3 bases and J by 6 bases, with 14 bases between. The CDR3 extends over 14 amino acids. Study observations and caveats: Intratumoral expanded alpha and beta TCR counts were found to track tumor mutation counts. Tracking of ubiquitous and regional nonsynonymous mutations by counts of ubiquitous and regional expanded TCRs, respectively, was seen.

This sample comprised lung tumor tissue, obtained at surgery. The chain combines TRBV5-1 with TRBJ2-3, with D perhaps matching TRBD2 (5 bases). The sequence came from a male donor with early-stage non-small cell lung cancer. CDR3 sequence (DNA): TGCGCCAGCAGCTCTGACTTTTCGGGGGATACGCAGTATTTT. This translates into CASSSDFSGDTQYF.